The source of this T cell receptor beta chain is a study of shared clonotypes between healthy human individuals. Study-wide points: Generation probabilities were higher for clonotypes shared across all four sorted-subset donors than for unshared ones. Sharing across four donors was highest in naive CD4 (around 5%) and lowest in memory CD8 (approximately 0.4%).

It was at deep level that the assay was run. TCRdb's table, derived via immunoSEQ multiplex PCR, lists solely in-frame clones and lacks some. The data contain some 1 million clones, 60% to 80% of them singletons. Germline V CDR1 and CDR2: SGHNT, YYREEE (reference sequence). V gave up 4 bases and J gave up 5 bases, with 6 bases separating them. CDR3 size: 11 residues. Comments on this clone: Its antigen is currently unknown.

Specimen: memory CD4+ T cells sorted from blood. Subset reported: CD45RA-negative fraction. The chain uses TRBV5-4 and TRBJ1-2; no definite D call. This receptor was identified in a man between 18 and 29 years old in good health. As DNA, the CDR3 is TGTGCCAGCAGCGTGGGGTATGGCTACACCTTC. Amino acid sequence: CASSVGYGYTF.